A single sample is the source of the 5 T cell receptor beta chains below, sequenced in a study of T-cell reconstitution after alpha-beta-depleted transplantation in children. Unique molecular identifiers featured in how the TCRbeta library was prepared. TCRdb re-derived calls from the PCR reads in MiXCR, one entry per CDR3 protein. The sample holds 600,000 to 700,000 distinct CDR3 sequences, roughly 15% seen once. The sample consisted of PBMCs from the stem cell graft donor, taken from the stem cell graft. The receptors were sampled from a human donor who donated a stem cell graft to a child with acute myeloid leukemia.

The chain combines TRBV30 with TRBJ2-3, with D possibly TRBD1 on 5 matching bases. There are 13 residues in the CDR3. Per germline, CDR1 GTSNPN and CDR2 SVGIG (reference sequence). The V and J ends lost 3 bases and 5 bases respectively, with 12 bases between them. Here the CDR3 DNA reads TGTGCCTGGAGGGGGCGAGTAGGAGATACGCAGTATTTT. Translating it yields CAWRGRVGDTQYF.

This clonotype was observed a handful of times. The genes are TRBV12-3 or TRBV12-4 and TRBJ1-4; D remains unclear. Trimming shortened V by 5 bases and J by 4 bases, and 8 bases separated the two germline ends. The length of the CDR3 is 13 residues. CDR3 residues: CASSLVGNEKLFF. In nucleotides, the CDR3 is TGTGCCAGCAGTCTGGTGGGTAATGAAAAACTGTTTTTT.

This clonotype turned up a few times. V is TRBV14 and J is TRBJ2-1, with 10 bases matching TRBD2. Trimming removed 8 bases from V and 0 bases from J; junction bases left unmatched: 7. Germline V gene lookup returns CDR1 SGHDN and CDR2 FVKESK. This CDR3 comprises 16 residues. This CDR3 is CASPKLAGYSYNEQFF. CDR3 coding DNA: TGTGCCAGCCCGAAACTAGCGGGGTACTCCTACAATGAGCAGTTCTTC.

This clonotype showed up many times. The genes are TRBV20-1 and TRBJ1-1; TRBD1 agrees at 8 bases. Germline CDR1 and CDR2: DFQATT and SNEGSKA (reference sequence). CDR3 size: 13 residues. The junction had 7 bases not matched to a gene; V was cut back by 7 bases and J by 3 bases. The CDR3 DNA is TGCAGTGGTATCAGGGGGCAGGACACTGAAGCTTTCTTT. As protein: CSGIRGQDTEAFF.

This clonotype showed up just a few times. V usage is TRBV9 and J usage is TRBJ2-6; D perhaps matches TRBD2 (6 bases). There are 18 residues in the CDR3. CDR1 and CDR2 from the germline V gene are SGDLS and YYNGEE. V lost 3 bases to trimming and J lost 0 bases, with 16 bases between them. CDR3 coding DNA: TGTGCCAGCAGCGGTCTCCCCCGGGGGTTCTCTGGGGCCAACGTCCTGACTTTC. Translated, it gives CASSGLPRGFSGANVLTF.